Here is one TCR beta chain with its context. Its antigen remains unknown. The method was immunoSEQ multiplex PCR; TCRdb's version includes in-frame clones alone and lacks a portion of them. This sample has about 47,000 clones; 70% to 75% occur once, and the top ten carry roughly 1.2%. The CDR3 has 18 amino acids. Germline V gene data show CDR1 as MNHEY and CDR2 as SMNVEV (reference sequence). Trimming removed 3 bases from V and 6 bases from J, with 24 bases in between. The sort gate was single viable CD3+CD4+CD8-CD45RO+ cells for memory CD4+ T cells. The sample belongs to a study of memory CD4+ T cells and cytomegalovirus serostatus. Study observations and caveats: The CMV-associated TCR signature appears largely within the CD4+ memory repertoire. About two fifths of the roughly 150 known CMV-associated TCRbeta sequences appeared in CD4+ memory.

Sequencing was done on a sample of memory CD4+ T cells from blood. The chain links TRBV27 to TRBJ1-5; possibly TRBD1 for D (6 bases). The origin of this receptor is an adult in good health and CMV-seropositive. For the CDR3, the DNA is TGTGCCAGCAGTTTTTGGGCCTTGAGAGGGACACCCAGTCAGCCCCAGCATTTT. Its translation is CASSFWALRGTPSQPQHF.